The rows below give T cell receptor beta chains drawn from one sample of a study of identical twins. TCRdb re-called the 5' RACE reads through MiXCR, storing one row per CDR3 protein. This repertoire shows approximately 530,000 distinct CDR3 sequences, approximately 20% found once; its top ten account for roughly 0.5%. This sample was shared with a second study, whose subject was yellow fever vaccine responses in identical twins.

The sample taken for sequencing was CD4+ T cells sorted from blood. The receptor source for this set is a woman younger than 30 in good health. Both conserved end residues are part of each CDR3. The D gene is left open where the match is weak. Expanded clones get a size class; other rows say once, few or many, or leave the size out.

>TRBJ1-2|TRBV12-3/TRBV12-4|.|.
CASTLTGRSGYTF
TGTGCCAGCACCTTGACAGGTCGGAGTGGCTACACCTTC
>TRBJ2-1|TRBV28|.|few
CASSLRVREQFF
TGTGCCAGCAGTTTGCGGGTTCGGGAGCAGTTCTTC
>TRBJ2-1|TRBV4-1|TRBD2|.
CASSQLPGTSGGNNEQFF
TGCGCCAGCAGCCAACTGCCCGGGACTAGCGGGGGAAACAATGAGCAGTTCTTC
>TRBJ2-5|TRBV7-3|TRBD2|.
CASSSGRLAGIETQYF
TGTGCCAGCAGCTCAGGGCGACTAGCGGGAATAGAGACCCAGTACTTC
>TRBJ2-5|TRBV29-1|TRBD2|.
CSVEDRTRVAQYF
TGCAGCGTTGAAGACCGGACTAGAGTGGCCCAGTACTTC
>TRBJ2-1|TRBV27|.|.
CASSSTGPSYNEQFF
TGTGCCAGCAGTTCCACAGGGCCATCCTACAATGAGCAGTTCTTC
>TRBJ2-2|TRBV28|TRBD2|.
CASSLGGLAGGPSTGELFF
TGTGCCAGCAGTTTAGGGGGACTAGCGGGAGGGCCATCAACCGGGGAGCTGTTTTTT
>TRBJ2-3|TRBV10-3|TRBD1|few
CAISGVNRQGATDTQYF
TGTGCCATCAGTGGAGTGAATCGGCAGGGGGCCACAGATACGCAGTATTTT
>TRBJ2-3|TRBV20-1|.|.
CSANGAGGSADTQYF
TGCAGTGCTAACGGGGCAGGGGGGTCAGCAGATACGCAGTATTTT
>TRBJ2-5|TRBV5-5|.|.
CASSLRGRLAETQYF
TGTGCCAGCAGCCTACGCGGACGTCTTGCAGAGACCCAGTACTTC
>TRBJ2-2|TRBV6-5|.|.
CASSYWIPSVSNTGELFF
TGTGCCAGCAGTTACTGGATCCCTAGCGTATCGAACACCGGGGAGCTGTTTTTT
>TRBJ2-3|TRBV20-1|TRBD2|.
CSARDGGRGSTDTQYF
TGCAGTGCTAGAGATGGGGGGAGGGGTAGCACAGATACGCAGTATTTT
>TRBJ1-4|TRBV6-1|TRBD1|.
CASSRQGNEKLFF
TGTGCCAGCAGTCGACAGGGTAATGAAAAACTGTTTTTT
>TRBJ1-1|TRBV29-1|.|.
CSVTGRLNTEAFF
TGCAGCGTGACCGGACGGCTGAACACTGAAGCTTTCTTT
>TRBJ1-2|TRBV6-1|TRBD1|.
CASSKRTGGDYGYTF
TGTGCCAGCAGCAAACGGACAGGGGGGGACTATGGCTACACCTTC
>TRBJ2-3|TRBV11-2|TRBD2|.
CASSIGTSGPWDTQYF
TGTGCCAGCAGCATCGGGACTAGTGGTCCCTGGGATACGCAGTATTTT
>TRBJ2-7|TRBV4-1|.|few
CASSQDFQIYEQYF
TGCGCCAGCAGCCAAGATTTTCAGATCTACGAGCAGTACTTC
>TRBJ2-1|TRBV5-1|.|.
CASSALVQLSSYKEQFF
TGCGCCAGCAGCGCGCTGGTCCAACTAAGCTCCTACAAAGAGCAGTTCTTC
>TRBJ2-2|TRBV15|TRBD2|few
CATSRLAGSGTGELFF
TGTGCCACCAGCAGACTAGCGGGAAGCGGCACCGGGGAGCTGTTTTTT
>TRBJ2-5|TRBV5-6|.|.
CASSPDRVGHQETQYF
TGTGCCAGCAGCCCCGATCGGGTAGGACACCAAGAGACCCAGTACTTC
>TRBJ2-1|TRBV3-1|TRBD2|.
CASSQGRFRGRGSVNEQFF
TGTGCCAGCAGCCAAGGTCGTTTTAGAGGGAGGGGTAGCGTCAATGAGCAGTTCTTC
>TRBJ1-5|TRBV15|TRBD1|.
CATLPDRGRNQPQHF
TGTGCCACCTTGCCGGACAGGGGGCGAAATCAGCCCCAGCATTTT
>TRBJ1-4|TRBV12-3/TRBV12-4|TRBD1|.
CASSPWTGGDQKLFF
TGTGCCAGCAGTCCGTGGACAGGGGGAGATCAAAAACTGTTTTTT
>TRBJ2-7|TRBV5-1|.|.
CASSWGPYEQYF
TGCGCCAGCAGCTGGGGGCCCTACGAGCAGTACTTC
>TRBJ1-2|TRBV12-3/TRBV12-4|TRBD1|few
CASTWTGNYGYTF
TGTGCCAGCACCTGGACAGGCAACTATGGCTACACCTTC
>TRBJ2-5|TRBV29-1|.|few
CSVEWARETQYF
TGCAGCGTTGAATGGGCACGGGAGACCCAGTACTTC
>TRBJ2-3|TRBV27|TRBD1|.
CASSPGQGAYTDTQYF
TGTGCCAGCAGTCCGGGACAGGGGGCCTACACAGATACGCAGTATTTT
>TRBJ2-5|TRBV4-1|.|many
CASSQDAGTETQYF
TGCGCCAGCAGCCAAGACGCGGGGACGGAGACCCAGTACTTC
>TRBJ1-1|TRBV27|.|.
CASRGAGPNTEAFF
TGTGCCAGCAGGGGGGCGGGCCCGAACACTGAAGCTTTCTTT
>TRBJ2-7|TRBV20-1|.|few
CSAENRDKAYEQYF
TGCAGTGCTGAAAACAGGGACAAGGCCTACGAGCAGTACTTC
>TRBJ2-1|TRBV3-1|.|once
CASSQVVILRNEQFF
TGTGCCAGCAGCCAAGTGGTTATCCTTCGCAATGAGCAGTTCTTC
>TRBJ2-1|TRBV5-5|TRBD2|once
CASSQIPGLADNEQFF
TGTGCCAGCAGCCAAATCCCGGGACTAGCCGACAATGAGCAGTTCTTC
>TRBJ1-2|TRBV12-3/TRBV12-4|TRBD1|few
CASTNADRVYYGYTF
TGTGCCAGCACAAACGCCGACAGGGTGTACTATGGCTACACCTTC
>TRBJ2-7|TRBV21-1|.|.
CASYEFFDRCLYEQYF
TGTGCCAGCTACGAGTTCTTTGACAGGTGCCTCTACGAGCAGTACTTC
>TRBJ2-5|TRBV7-3|.|.
CASSLGGGSGTIKETQYF
TGTGCCAGCAGTTTGGGGGGAGGATCTGGGACAATAAAAGAGACCCAGTACTTC